The 7 T cell receptor beta chains listed next were all sequenced from one sample in a study of chemoradiotherapy in HPV16-positive cancers. Clones were sequenced by immunoSEQ multiplex PCR, and TCRdb holds only the in-frame ones, with some missing. The table lists some 5,000 clones, around 75% of them singletons, with less than 7% in the top ten. The source material was tumor tissue, sampled from a patient who underwent chemoradiotherapy. The origin of the receptors is a human donor with HPV-associated anogenital cancer.

This clone was picked up one time. The rearrangement uses TRBV9 and TRBJ1-4; D is unresolved. Germline V lookup: CDR1 SGDLS, CDR2 YYNGEE. CDR3 length equals 15 residues. The V end was cut by 4 bases, the J end by 3 bases, with 13 bases between. The chain's CDR3 is CASSSQSSSNEKLFF. As DNA, the CDR3 is TGTGCCAGCAGCTCCCAGTCCTCCTCTAATGAAAAACTGTTTTTT.

The chain is built from TRBV5-4 and TRBJ2-7; 8 bases are shared with TRBD2. The V gene end was trimmed by 4 bases and the J gene end by 6 bases; junction bases not matched to a gene: 9. The V gene's germline CDR1 is SGHNT and CDR2 YYREEE (reference sequence). The CDR3 consists of 14 residues. CDR3: CASSRAGTRGEQYF. CDR3 sequence (DNA): TGTGCCAGCAGCAGAGCCGGGACTAGGGGCGAGCAGTACTTC.

V and J are TRBV27 and TRBJ2-3; 11 bases line up with TRBD2. The germline gives CDR1 MNHEY, CDR2 SMNVEV (reference sequence). Germline trimming cut 4 bases from V and 1 base from J; bases unmatched to any gene: 7. The CDR3 sequence is 17 residues long. The DNA for the CDR3 is TGTGCCAGCAGTTCCATTGGGACTAGCGGAGGCACAGATACGCAGTATTTT. The encoded protein is CASSSIGTSGGTDTQYF.

The V call is TRBV30, the J call TRBJ2-3, with D perhaps assigned TRBD1 or TRBD2 (6 bases each). V was shortened by 0 bases and J by 6 bases, with 19 bases between the two germline ends. The length of the CDR3 is 16 residues. Per the germline V gene, CDR1 is GTSNPN and CDR2 is SVGIG (reference sequence). In nucleotides, the CDR3 is TGTGCCTGGAGTGTTGGTGACGGGGGCCCATTCGATACGCAGTATTTT. This codes for CAWSVGDGGPFDTQYF.

This clone was counted only a few times. The chain is built from TRBV7-8 and TRBJ2-3; possibly TRBD1 for D (7 bases). The CDR3 has 18 amino acids. Trimming removed 5 bases at V and 6 bases at J, with 27 bases between. Germline V gene data show CDR1 as SGHVS and CDR2 as FQNEAQ. The CDR3 region is CASSARQGPGERLDTQYF. For the CDR3, the DNA is TGTGCCAGCAGCGCAAGACAGGGCCCGGGAGAAAGGCTGGATACGCAGTATTTT.

This clone has only one observation. The V and J genes are TRBV6-1 and TRBJ1-2; TRBD1 matches at 7 bases. CDR3 size: 14 residues. The germline V gene has CDR1 MNHNS and CDR2 SASEGT. V trimming: 6 bases; J trimming: 2 bases; junction bases outside the gene matches: 6. This CDR3 reads CASRVPGGNYGYTF. The CDR3 region has the DNA TGTGCCAGCAGGGTCCCAGGGGGGAACTATGGCTACACCTTC.

This rearrangement joins TRBV7-9 to TRBJ2-3; D is unresolved. Trimming stripped 4 bases from V and 4 bases from J, with 15 bases between. The CDR3 totals 15 residues. Germline loops: CDR1 SEHNR, CDR2 FQNEAQ (reference sequence). CDR3 amino acids: CASSSSLARSDTQYF. The CDR3 DNA follows: TGTGCCAGCAGCTCAAGTCTCGCTAGATCAGATACGCAGTATTTT.